The 9 T cell receptor beta chains given below trace back to one sample, sequenced in a study of shared clonotypes between healthy human individuals. Assay: immunoSEQ multiplex PCR; the TCRdb copy retains only in-frame clones and omits some. The table records some 2,000,000 clones, approximately 94% of them present only once. The sequenced sample consisted of naive CD4+ T cells sorted from blood. Subset: CD45RA+ positively selected. These receptors all stem from a man between 18 and 35 years old in good health.

V is TRBV21-1 and J is TRBJ1-2. TRBV21-1 constitutes a pseudogene. The CDR3 has 13 amino acids. CDR3 sequence (DNA): TGTGCCATCCCATCCCCCTCAAACTATGGCTACACCTTC. Amino acids: CAIPSPSNYGYTF.

CDR3 amino acids: CASSEAEKLFF. The CDR3 DNA follows: TGCGCCAGCAGTGAAGCCGAGAAACTGTTTTTT. The V gene is TRBV10-2, the J gene TRBJ1-4; D not certain. With 3 bases removed from V and 11 bases from J, the gap between germline ends came to 7 bases. CDR1 is WSHSY, CDR2 SAAADI, per germline. The CDR3 runs to 11 residues.

The chain is built from TRBV18 and TRBJ2-5; 10 nucleotides match TRBD1. The CDR3 spans 15 residues. Losses at the gene ends were 5 bases for V and 0 bases for J; bases not matched to a gene: 3. Germline-derived CDR1 and CDR2 are KGHSH and LQKENI. CDR3 sequence (DNA): TGTGCCAGCTCAGACAGGGGGCTTTACCAAGAGACCCAGTACTTC. Translated: CASSDRGLYQETQYF.

The chain uses TRBV4-2 and TRBJ2-7; a possible D gene is TRBD2 (5 bases). V lost 1 base and J lost 0, with 13 bases in between. CDR3 length equals 16 residues. Germline CDR1 reads LGHNA; CDR2 reads YNFKEQ. CDR3: CASSQVGVAGSYEQYF. CDR3 in DNA: TGTGCCAGCAGCCAAGTTGGAGTGGCGGGCTCCTACGAGCAGTACTTC.

This chain joins TRBV19 and TRBJ2-7; 7 bases map to TRBD1. The V segment lost 2 bases and the J segment 4 bases; nucleotides outside the gene matches: 2. Germline V gene lookup returns CDR1 LNHDA and CDR2 SQIVND (reference sequence). This CDR3 region has 13 residues. The CDR3, as DNA: TGTGCCAGTAGTATAAAGGGGGCATACGAGCAGTACTTC. Protein product: CASSIKGAYEQYF.

This clone has just a few counts. V and J are TRBV4-2 and TRBJ1-2; D is unclear. V lost 0 bases and J lost 2, with 7 bases in between. CDR1 is LGHNA, CDR2 YNFKEQ, per germline. The CDR3 has 14 residues. CDR3 loop: CASSQDPRNYGYTF. CDR3 DNA sequence: TGTGCCAGCAGCCAAGACCCGAGGAACTATGGCTACACCTTC.

V gene TRBV18 combines with J gene TRBJ1-2; TRBD1 might be the D (5 bases). The length of the CDR3 is 16 residues. V gave up 2 bases and J gave up 0 bases, with 13 bases separating them. Per germline, CDR1 KGHSH and CDR2 LQKENI. This CDR3 reads CASSPLGETANYGYTF. The CDR3 DNA reads as TGTGCCAGCTCACCATTGGGGGAAACAGCTAACTATGGCTACACCTTC.

The V and J genes are TRBV18 and TRBJ2-2; 11 bases align to TRBD1. The trim removed 1 base at V and 6 bases at J, leaving 1 base unmatched. Per germline, CDR1 KGHSH and CDR2 LQKENI. This CDR3 has 15 residues. CDR3 amino acids: CASSPRTGGSGELFF. The DNA for the CDR3 is TGTGCCAGCTCACCACGGACAGGGGGCTCCGGGGAGCTGTTTTTT.

The rearrangement links TRBV19 to TRBJ2-7, with no clear D. This CDR3 region has 13 residues. The germline CDR1 and CDR2 sequences are LNHDA and SQIVND (reference sequence). Trimming took off 6 bases at V and 2 bases at J, with 11 bases between the two ends. In nucleotides, the CDR3 is TGTGCCAGTAGCGTTGACGGACCCTACGAGCAGTACTTC. This sequence encodes CASSVDGPYEQYF.